These 20 T cell receptor beta chains originate from one sample sequenced in a study of blood T cell repertoires in COVID-19. The assay was immunoSEQ multiplex PCR, and TCRdb's table has in-frame clones only and misses some. The sample carries 200,000 to 250,000 clones, 75% to 90% recorded once. Sequencing input: peripheral blood. The receptors originated from a man aged 25-40 years who had recovered from COVID-19.

The V gene is TRBV19, the J gene TRBJ1-2; 7 nucleotides line up with TRBD1. Germline values: CDR1 LNHDA, CDR2 SQIVND (reference sequence). The J segment lost 6 bases and the V segment lost 6 bases, leaving 10 bases of the junction unmatched. The CDR3 is made up of 14 amino acids. The CDR3 DNA sequence: TGTGCCAGTAGCATACTAGGGGGCGATCATGGCTACACCTTC. The encoded protein is CASSILGGDHGYTF.

The chain combines TRBV21-1 with TRBJ1-2. TRBV21-1 is a listed pseudogene. The CDR3 has 18 amino acids. Here the CDR3 reads CASSYLVEAAHLNYGYTF. CDR3 coding DNA: TGTGCCAGCAGCTACCTAGTCGAGGCCGCTCACCTTAACTATGGCTACACCTTC.

This chain links TRBV12-3 or TRBV12-4 with TRBJ1-6; the D is unclear. V was pared by 3 bases and J by 5 bases, with 2 bases between. The CDR3 contains 12 residues. For the CDR3, the DNA is TGTGCCAGCAGTTTTAATAATTCACCCCTCCACTTT. Translated, it gives CASSFNNSPLHF.

The chain recombines TRBV18 with TRBJ2-2; 7 bases agree with TRBD1. V was pared by 4 bases and J by 0 bases, with 5 bases of the junction left unmatched. This CDR3 has 16 amino acids. Germline V gives CDR1 KGHSH, CDR2 LQKENI. CDR3 in amino acids: CASSRPGQTNTGELFF. The CDR3 bases are TGTGCCAGCTCACGACCGGGACAGACGAACACCGGGGAGCTGTTTTTT.

CDR3 sequence (DNA): TGTGCCAGCAGTTCGACAGGGCGCAATCAGCCCCAGCATTTT. This translates into CASSSTGRNQPQHF. The rearrangement uses TRBV2 and TRBJ1-5; 7 nucleotides agree with TRBD1. CDR1 is SNHLY and CDR2 is FYNNEI in the germline V gene. V was pared by 5 bases and J by 2 bases, with 3 bases of the junction left unmatched. This CDR3 region has 14 residues.

This sequence joins TRBV27 and TRBJ1-2; 7 bases agree with TRBD1. With V trimmed by 5 bases and J by 1 base, 4 bases remained unmatched. Germline lookup yields CDR1 MNHEY and CDR2 SMNVEV (reference sequence). This CDR3 contains 14 residues. Written as DNA, the CDR3 is TGTGCCAGCAGTATGCGGGACAGTAACTATGGCTACACCTTC. Amino acid sequence: CASSMRDSNYGYTF.

V and J are TRBV30 and TRBJ2-1; D is perhaps TRBD2 (5 bases). CDR1 and CDR2 (germline): GTSNPN, SVGIG (reference sequence). CDR3 length equals 14 residues. Trimming stripped 5 bases from V and 0 bases from J, with 11 bases between. In nucleotides, the CDR3 is TGTGCCTGGGCCGAAGGGAGCTCCTACAATGAGCAGTTCTTC. Its translation is CAWAEGSSYNEQFF.

The chain is built from TRBV19 and TRBJ2-3, with a tentative D call TRBD2 (5 bases). CDR3 length: 14 residues. The V end was cut by 7 bases, the J end by 4 bases, with 15 bases between. Germline lookup yields CDR1 LNHDA and CDR2 SQIVND (reference sequence). CDR3: CASKVGGFADTQYF. The CDR3 DNA reads as TGTGCCAGTAAAGTAGGCGGGTTTGCAGATACGCAGTATTTT.

This rearrangement joins TRBV5-4 to TRBJ1-1; possibly TRBD1 for D (6 bases). V was trimmed by 10 bases and J by 0 bases, leaving 10 bases between them. The CDR3 is 12 residues long. Germline V lookup: CDR1 SGHNT, CDR2 YYREEE (reference sequence). DNA of the CDR3: TGTGCCGTGGACAGTCTGAACACTGAAGCTTTCTTT. It translates to CAVDSLNTEAFF.

The J gene is TRBJ2-3, the V gene TRBV6-5, with a weak D call TRBD1 (5 bases). Trimming shortened V by 4 bases and J by 7 bases, and 15 bases separated the two germline ends. CDR3 length: 14 residues. Germline V gene lookup returns CDR1 MNHEY and CDR2 SVGAGI. CDR3 sequence (DNA): TGTGCCAGCAGTTCCAGACAGCTGGGAAATACGCAGTATTTT. This codes for CASSSRQLGNTQYF.

This clone was seen a single time. The V gene is TRBV2, the J gene TRBJ2-5; 11 nucleotides line up with TRBD2. This CDR3 is built from 15 residues. J was trimmed by 2 bases and V by 6 bases; bases with no gene match: 5. CDR1 and CDR2 from the germline V gene are SNHLY and FYNNEI. DNA of the CDR3: TGTGCCAGCAGAGAACTAGCGGGGGCACAAGAGACCCAGTACTTC. This translates into CASRELAGAQETQYF. Filled out from reference TRBV2 and TRBJ2-5, the complete variable domain reads EPEVTQTPSHQVTQMGQEVILRCVPISNHLYFYWYRQILGQKVEFLVSFYNNEISEKSEIFDDQFSVERPDGSNFTLKIRSTKLEDSAMYFCASRELAGAQETQYFGPGTRLLVL.

This clone was observed a single time. The chain employs TRBV7-8 and TRBJ2-5; the D gene is possibly TRBD2 (5 bases). This CDR3 has 14 residues. V gave up 4 bases and J gave up 2 bases, with 11 bases separating them. The germline V gene encodes CDR1 SGHVS and CDR2 FQNEAQ. CDR3 sequence: CASSSSRGQETQYF. The CDR3 bases are TGTGCCAGCAGCTCCTCACGGGGTCAAGAGACCCAGTACTTC.

This clone was detected ten times or more. The V call is TRBV4-2, the J call TRBJ2-7, with 12 bases matching TRBD1. This CDR3 is 15 amino acids long. Unmatched junction bases numbered 2, after V lost 0 bases and J lost 5 bases. Germline lookup yields CDR1 LGHNA and CDR2 YNFKEQ. DNA for the CDR3: TGTGCCAGCAGCCAAGAGGGACAGGGGGCCAACGAGCAGTACTTC. Protein: CASSQEGQGANEQYF.

Written as DNA, the CDR3 is TGTGCCAGCAGTCAGGGGCAGTCGAACGGCTACACCTTC. Protein sequence: CASSQGQSNGYTF. This rearrangement joins TRBV6-5 to TRBJ1-2; D possibly corresponds to TRBD1 (6 bases). The CDR3 is 13 residues long. Trimming removed 5 bases at V and 8 bases at J, with 15 bases between. Germline lookup yields CDR1 MNHEY and CDR2 SVGAGI.

This chain uses TRBV7-2 with TRBJ1-2; 7 bases map to TRBD1. The CDR3 covers 15 residues. The germline V gene has CDR1 SGHTA and CDR2 FQGNSA. V shed 5 bases, J shed 6 bases, and the junction held 12 bases outside the gene matches. The CDR3 region has the DNA TGTGCCAGCAGCGAGAACAGACAGGGCGGTAATGGCTACACCTTC. Translated, it gives CASSENRQGGNGYTF.

V is TRBV15 and J is TRBJ1-1; D is perhaps TRBD1 (6 bases). Germline assignment: CDR1 LNHNV and CDR2 YYDKDF (reference sequence). V was shortened by 0 bases and J by 2 bases, with 10 bases between the two germline ends. This CDR3 is 15 amino acids long. The CDR3 DNA reads as TGTGCCACCAGCAGAGATCTAGGGGGTAACACTGAAGCTTTCTTT. It translates to CATSRDLGGNTEAFF.

V gene TRBV5-6 combines with J gene TRBJ2-4; D uncertain. Trimming cost V 4 bases and J 4 bases, with 18 bases left between them. The CDR3 has 16 amino acids. Germline CDR1 and CDR2: SGHDT and YYEEEE. In DNA, the CDR3 is TGTGCCAGCAGCACCGCAACCGGTTCCGTAAAAAACATTCAGTACTTC. This translates into CASSTATGSVKNIQYF.

The chain carries TRBV4-1 and TRBJ1-1, with D possibly matching TRBD1 (5 bases). Germline V gene data show CDR1 as MGHRA and CDR2 as YSYEKL. Trimming stripped 1 base from V and 3 bases from J, with 9 bases between. This CDR3 is 14 amino acids long. DNA for the CDR3: TGCGCCAGCAGCCAAGCGGGACTCTACACTGAAGCTTTCTTT. As protein: CASSQAGLYTEAFF.

This clone was found once. The CDR3 nucleotides are TGCAGCGTTGATCGAGGAGACAGGGGCGAGGACTATGGCTACACCTTC. Amino acid sequence: CSVDRGDRGEDYGYTF. The V call is TRBV29-1, the J call TRBJ1-2; 8 nucleotides match TRBD1. The CDR3 spans 16 residues. V shed 3 bases and J 3 bases; nucleotides not matched to a gene: 12. Germline V CDR1 and CDR2: SQVTM, ANQGSEA. Full variable domain (remainder filled in from reference TRBV29-1 and TRBJ1-2): SAVISQKPSRDICQRGTSLTIQCQVDSQVTMMFWYRQQPGQSLTLIATANQGSEATYESGFVIDKFPISRPNLTFSTLTVSNMSPEDSSIYLCSVDRGDRGEDYGYTFGSGTRLTVV.

The CDR3: CASSQASVWDGYTF. CDR3 sequence (DNA): TGTGCCAGCAGCCAAGCAAGCGTTTGGGATGGCTACACCTTC. The J gene is TRBJ1-2, the V gene TRBV4-2; D gene unclear. The CDR3 is 14 amino acids. V lost 1 base and J lost 6, with 12 bases in between. The germline V gene encodes CDR1 LGHNA and CDR2 YNFKEQ.